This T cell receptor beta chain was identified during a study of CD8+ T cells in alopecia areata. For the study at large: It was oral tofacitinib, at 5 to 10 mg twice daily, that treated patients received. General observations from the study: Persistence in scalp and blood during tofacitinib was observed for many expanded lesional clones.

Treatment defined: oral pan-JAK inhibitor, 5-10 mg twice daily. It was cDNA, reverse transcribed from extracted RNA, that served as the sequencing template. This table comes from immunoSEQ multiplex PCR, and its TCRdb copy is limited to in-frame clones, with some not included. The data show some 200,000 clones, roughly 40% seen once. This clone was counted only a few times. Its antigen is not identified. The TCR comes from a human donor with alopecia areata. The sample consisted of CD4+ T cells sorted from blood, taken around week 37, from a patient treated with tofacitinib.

In DNA form, the CDR3 reads TGTGCCAGCAGTCGAGAGCAGTTCTTC. This encodes CASSREQFF. The gene calls are TRBV6-6 and TRBJ2-1; D not resolved. Trimming took off 5 bases at V and 10 bases at J, with 3 bases between the two ends. From germline, CDR1 is MNHNY and CDR2 SVGAGI (reference sequence). The CDR3 has 9 amino acids.